This T cell receptor beta chain was profiled in a study of T cell responses to AZD1222 COVID-19 vaccine. Study observations and caveats: Mapped onto spike, vaccine-associated CD4 TCRs spanned it and were dominant at 160-218 and 743-854. Repertoire sampling happened only post peak T cell response.

TCRdb's table, derived via immunoSEQ multiplex PCR, lists solely in-frame clones and lacks some. The data show about 150,000 clones, approximately 90% seen once. V lost 6 bases to trimming and J lost 4 bases, with 9 bases between them. Germline CDR1 and CDR2: MNHEY and SVGAGI. The CDR3 consists of 12 residues. This clone was counted a single time. Its antigen remains unknown. Sequencing was performed on peripheral blood, taken after recovery from COVID-19. The receptor's source is an adult who had recovered from COVID-19. This chain connects TRBV6-5 to TRBJ2-5; D ambiguous. The CDR3 loop is CASSQVSETQYF. The CDR3 nucleotides read TGTGCCAGCAGCCAGGTGTCAGAGACCCAGTACTTC.